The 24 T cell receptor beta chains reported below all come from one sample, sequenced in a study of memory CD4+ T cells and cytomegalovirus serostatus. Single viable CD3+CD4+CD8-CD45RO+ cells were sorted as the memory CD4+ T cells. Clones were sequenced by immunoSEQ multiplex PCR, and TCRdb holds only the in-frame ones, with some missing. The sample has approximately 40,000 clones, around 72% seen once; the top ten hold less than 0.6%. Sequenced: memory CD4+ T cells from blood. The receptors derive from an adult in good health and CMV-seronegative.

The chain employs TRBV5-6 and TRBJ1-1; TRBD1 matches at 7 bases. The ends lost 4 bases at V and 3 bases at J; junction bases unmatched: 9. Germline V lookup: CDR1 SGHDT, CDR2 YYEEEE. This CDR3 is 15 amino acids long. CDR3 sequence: CASSANRGGYTEAFF. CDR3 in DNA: TGTGCCAGCAGCGCAAACAGGGGAGGGTACACTGAAGCTTTCTTT.

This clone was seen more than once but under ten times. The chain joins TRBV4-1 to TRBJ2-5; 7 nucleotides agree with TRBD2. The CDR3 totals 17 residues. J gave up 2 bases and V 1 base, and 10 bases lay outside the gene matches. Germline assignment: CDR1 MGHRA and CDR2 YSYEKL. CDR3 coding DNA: TGCGCCAGCAGCCAAGGGGTAATGCCGCGGGGGCAAGAGACCCAGTACTTC. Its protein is CASSQGVMPRGQETQYF.

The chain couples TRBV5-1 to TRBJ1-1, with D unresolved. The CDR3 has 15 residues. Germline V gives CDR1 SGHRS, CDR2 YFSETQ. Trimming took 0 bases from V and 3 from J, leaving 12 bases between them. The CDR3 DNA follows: TGCGCCAGCAGCTTGGCCACAAGGTTAGACACTGAAGCTTTCTTT. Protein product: CASSLATRLDTEAFF. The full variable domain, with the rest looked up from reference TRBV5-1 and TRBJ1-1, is KAGVTQTPRYLIKTRGQQVTLSCSPISGHRSVSWYQQTPGQGLQFLFEYFSETQRNKGNFPGRFSGRQFSNSRSEMNVSTLELGDSALYLCASSLATRLDTEAFFGQGTRLTVV.

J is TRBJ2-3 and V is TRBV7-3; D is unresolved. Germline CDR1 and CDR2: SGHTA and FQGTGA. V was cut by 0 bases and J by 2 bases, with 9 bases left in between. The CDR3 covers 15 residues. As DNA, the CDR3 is TGTGCCAGCAGCTTAACAGGAAGGGACACAGATACGCAGTATTTT. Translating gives CASSLTGRDTDTQYF.

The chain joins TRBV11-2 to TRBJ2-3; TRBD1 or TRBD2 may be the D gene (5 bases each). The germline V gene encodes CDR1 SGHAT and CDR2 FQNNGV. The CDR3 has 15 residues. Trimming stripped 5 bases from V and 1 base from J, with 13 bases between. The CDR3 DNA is TGTGCCAGCAGCCCGATTGGGACGGGCACAGATACGCAGTATTTT. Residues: CASSPIGTGTDTQYF.

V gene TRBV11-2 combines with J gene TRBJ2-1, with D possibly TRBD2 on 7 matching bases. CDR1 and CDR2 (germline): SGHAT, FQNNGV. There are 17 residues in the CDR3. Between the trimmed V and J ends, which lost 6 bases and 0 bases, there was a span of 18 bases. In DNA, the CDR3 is TGTGCCAGCAGTCGTCCTCGGGGGGCAAGCTCCTACAATGAGCAGTTCTTC. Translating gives CASSRPRGASSYNEQFF.

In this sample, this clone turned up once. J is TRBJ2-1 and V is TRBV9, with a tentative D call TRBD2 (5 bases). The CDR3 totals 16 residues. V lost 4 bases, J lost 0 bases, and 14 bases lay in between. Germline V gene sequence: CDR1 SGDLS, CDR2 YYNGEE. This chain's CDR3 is CASSTRGGRSYNEQFF. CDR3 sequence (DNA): TGTGCCAGCAGCACTAGAGGAGGCCGCTCCTACAATGAGCAGTTCTTC.

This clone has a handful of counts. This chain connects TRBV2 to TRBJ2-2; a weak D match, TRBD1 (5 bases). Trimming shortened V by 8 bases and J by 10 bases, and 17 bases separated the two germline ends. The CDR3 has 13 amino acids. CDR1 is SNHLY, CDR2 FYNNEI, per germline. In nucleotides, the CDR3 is TGTGCCAGCGCCTCAGGGTTTGGTACGGAGCTGTTTTTT. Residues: CASASGFGTELFF.

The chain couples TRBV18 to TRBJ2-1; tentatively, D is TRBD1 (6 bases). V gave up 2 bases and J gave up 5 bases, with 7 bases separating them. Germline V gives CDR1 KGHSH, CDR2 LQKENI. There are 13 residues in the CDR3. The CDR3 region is CASSPTGNNEQFF. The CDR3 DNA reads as TGTGCCAGCTCACCAACAGGGAACAATGAGCAGTTCTTC. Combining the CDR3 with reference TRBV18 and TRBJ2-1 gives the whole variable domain NAGVMQNPRHLVRRRGQEARLRCSPMKGHSHVYWYRQLPEEGLKFMVYLQKENIIDESGMPKERFSAEFPKEGPSILRIQQVVRGDSAAYFCASSPTGNNEQFFGPGTRLTVL.

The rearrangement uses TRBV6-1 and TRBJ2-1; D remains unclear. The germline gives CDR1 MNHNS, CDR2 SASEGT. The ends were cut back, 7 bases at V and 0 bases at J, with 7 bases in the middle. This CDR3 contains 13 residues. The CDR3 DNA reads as TGTGCCAGCACCCAGAGCTCCTACAATGAGCAGTTCTTC. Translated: CASTQSSYNEQFF.

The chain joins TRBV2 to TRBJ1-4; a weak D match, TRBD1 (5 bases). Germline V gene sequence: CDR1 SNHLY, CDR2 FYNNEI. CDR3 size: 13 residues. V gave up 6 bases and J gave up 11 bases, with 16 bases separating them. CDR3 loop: CASRKGPGEKLFF. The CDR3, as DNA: TGTGCCAGCAGAAAGGGACCCGGAGAGAAACTGTTTTTT.

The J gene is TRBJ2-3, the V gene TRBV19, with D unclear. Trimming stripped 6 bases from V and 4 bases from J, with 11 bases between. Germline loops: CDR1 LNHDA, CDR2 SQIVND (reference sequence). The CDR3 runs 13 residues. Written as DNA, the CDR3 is TGTGCCAGTAGGGACCCGGTGGCAGATACGCAGTATTTT. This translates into CASRDPVADTQYF.

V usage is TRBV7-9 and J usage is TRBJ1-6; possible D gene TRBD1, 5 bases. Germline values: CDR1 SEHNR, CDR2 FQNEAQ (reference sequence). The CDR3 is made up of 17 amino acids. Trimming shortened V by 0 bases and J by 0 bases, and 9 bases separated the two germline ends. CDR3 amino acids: CASSLAPGGSYNSPLHF. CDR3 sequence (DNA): TGTGCCAGCAGCTTAGCCCCCGGGGGCTCCTATAATTCACCCCTCCACTTT.

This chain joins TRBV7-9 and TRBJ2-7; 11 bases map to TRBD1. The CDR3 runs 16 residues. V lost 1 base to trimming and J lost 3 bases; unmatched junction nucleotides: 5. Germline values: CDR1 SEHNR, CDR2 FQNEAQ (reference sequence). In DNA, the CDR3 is TGTGCCAGCAGCTTAGGCTCCGGGACAGGGGGCTACGAGCAGTACTTC. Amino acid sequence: CASSLGSGTGGYEQYF.

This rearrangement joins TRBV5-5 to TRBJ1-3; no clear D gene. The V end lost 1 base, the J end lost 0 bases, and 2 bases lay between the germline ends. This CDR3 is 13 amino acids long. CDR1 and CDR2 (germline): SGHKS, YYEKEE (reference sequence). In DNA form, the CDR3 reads TGTGCCAGCAGCTTGACCTCTGGAAACACCATATATTTT. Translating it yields CASSLTSGNTIYF.

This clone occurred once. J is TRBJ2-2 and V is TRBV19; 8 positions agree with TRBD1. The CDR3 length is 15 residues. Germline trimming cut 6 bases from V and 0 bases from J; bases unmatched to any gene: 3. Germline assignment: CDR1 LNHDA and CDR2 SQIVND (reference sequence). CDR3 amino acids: CASRKQGANTGELFF. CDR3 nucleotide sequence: TGTGCCAGTAGAAAACAGGGGGCGAACACCGGGGAGCTGTTTTTT.

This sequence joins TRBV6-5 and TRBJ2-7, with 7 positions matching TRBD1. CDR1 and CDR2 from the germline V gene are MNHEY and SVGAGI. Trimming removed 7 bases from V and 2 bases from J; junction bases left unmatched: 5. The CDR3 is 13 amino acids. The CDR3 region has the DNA TGTGCCAGCACACCAGACAGGGCCTACGAGCAGTACTTC. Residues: CASTPDRAYEQYF.

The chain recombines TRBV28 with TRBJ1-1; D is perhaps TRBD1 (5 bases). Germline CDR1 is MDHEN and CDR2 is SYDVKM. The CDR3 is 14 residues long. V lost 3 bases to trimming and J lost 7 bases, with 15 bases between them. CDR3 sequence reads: CASSFRSGRGEAFF. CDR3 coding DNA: TGTGCCAGCAGTTTTAGGTCAGGTAGGGGTGAAGCTTTCTTT.

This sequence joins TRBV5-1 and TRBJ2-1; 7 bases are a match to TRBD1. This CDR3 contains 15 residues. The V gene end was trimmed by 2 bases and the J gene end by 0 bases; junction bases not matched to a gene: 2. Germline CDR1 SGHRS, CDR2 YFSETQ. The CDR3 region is CASSLRQGSYNEQFF. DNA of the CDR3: TGCGCCAGCAGCTTAAGACAGGGCTCCTACAATGAGCAGTTCTTC.

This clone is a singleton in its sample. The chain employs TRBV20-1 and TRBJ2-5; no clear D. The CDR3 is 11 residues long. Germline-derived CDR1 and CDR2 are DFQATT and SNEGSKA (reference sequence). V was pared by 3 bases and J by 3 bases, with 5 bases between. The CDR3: CSARAEETQYF. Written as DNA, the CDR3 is TGCAGTGCTAGGGCCGAAGAGACCCAGTACTTC.

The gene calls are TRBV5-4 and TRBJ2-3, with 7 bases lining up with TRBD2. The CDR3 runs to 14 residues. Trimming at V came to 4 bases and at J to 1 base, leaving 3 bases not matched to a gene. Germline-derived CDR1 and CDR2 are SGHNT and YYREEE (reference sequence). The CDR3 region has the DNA TGTGCCAGCAGCCAGACTAGCCGCACAGATACGCAGTATTTT. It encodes CASSQTSRTDTQYF.

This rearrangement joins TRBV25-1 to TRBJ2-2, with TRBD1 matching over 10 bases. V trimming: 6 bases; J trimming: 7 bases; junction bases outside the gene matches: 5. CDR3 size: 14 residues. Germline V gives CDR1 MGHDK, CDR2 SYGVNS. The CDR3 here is CASSRQGAGGELFF. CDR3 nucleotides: TGTGCCAGCAGCCGACAGGGGGCTGGCGGGGAGCTGTTTTTT.

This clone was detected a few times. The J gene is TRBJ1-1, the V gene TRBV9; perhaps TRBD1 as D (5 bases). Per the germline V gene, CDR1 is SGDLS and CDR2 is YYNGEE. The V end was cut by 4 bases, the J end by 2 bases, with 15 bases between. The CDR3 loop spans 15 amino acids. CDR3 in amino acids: CASSPQGWGNTEAFF. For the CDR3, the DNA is TGTGCCAGCAGCCCTCAGGGCTGGGGAAACACTGAAGCTTTCTTT.

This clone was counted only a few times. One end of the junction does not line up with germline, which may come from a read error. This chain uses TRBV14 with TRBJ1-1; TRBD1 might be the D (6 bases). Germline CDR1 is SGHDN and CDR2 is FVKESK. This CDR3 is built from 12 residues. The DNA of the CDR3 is TGTGCCAGCAGTCAAGCGACAGGAGAAGCTTTCTTT. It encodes CASSQATGEAFF.